Listed below are T cell receptor beta chains from one sample, sequenced in a study of Graves' ophthalmopathy and Graves' hyperthyroidism. TCRdb analysed the multiplex PCR reads with MiXCR anew, one entry per CDR3 protein. The sample includes 650,000 to 900,000 distinct CDR3 sequences, 35% to 50% seen only once; the top ten take 40% to 45%. Sequencing was performed on peripheral blood. The receptors were sampled from an adult man with Graves' ophthalmopathy. The CDR3 runs from the conserved cysteine through the conserved F or W. A D gene is named only where the DNA matches it firmly. Size is omitted from some rows. Given values are once, few, many or a class for expanded clones.

v_gene,len,j_gene,d_gene,abundance,CDR3aa,CDR3nt
TRBV19,13,TRBJ2-5,NA,NA,CASSMAEQETQYF,TGTGCCAGTAGTATGGCAGAACAAGAGACCCAGTACTTC
TRBV9,15,TRBJ2-3,TRBD2,NA,CASRLSRGGTDTQYF,TGTGCCAGCAGGCTGTCGCGGGGGGGCACAGATACGCAGTATTTT
TRBV29-1,15,TRBJ1-6,NA,once,CSVGGGGAVNSPLHF,TGCAGCGTTGGGGGAGGGGGGGCCGTAAATTCACCCCTCCACTTT
TRBV12-3/TRBV12-4,16,TRBJ2-6,NA,NA,CASSLQAGSGTNVPTF,TGTGCCAGCAGTTTACAGGCAGGCTCTGGGACCAACGTCCCGACTTTC
TRBV10-3,14,TRBJ1-4,TRBD1,NA,CAISQDRGREKLFF,TGTGCCATCAGCCAGGACAGGGGTCGGGAAAAACTGTTTTTT
TRBV14,15,TRBJ1-1,NA,NA,CASSQERGGYTEAFF,TGTGCCAGCAGCCAAGAAAGGGGAGGCTACACTGAAGCTTTCTTT
TRBV5-8,14,TRBJ1-5,NA,NA,CASIPTEFNQPQHF,TGTGCCAGCATCCCGACAGAGTTTAATCAGCCCCAGCATTTT
TRBV11-1,14,TRBJ2-3,TRBD1,once,CASNLAGGPDTQYF,TGTGCCAGCAATTTGGCAGGGGGCCCAGATACGCAGTATTTT
TRBV2,15,TRBJ2-5,TRBD2,NA,CASRKLAGGPETQYF,TGTGCCAGCAGGAAACTAGCGGGAGGGCCTGAGACCCAGTACTTC
TRBV7-9,15,TRBJ2-3,TRBD2,few,CASSLLAGGPDTQYF,TGTGCCAGCAGCTTATTAGCGGGAGGGCCAGATACGCAGTATTTT
TRBV25-1,18,TRBJ1-6,TRBD1,NA,CASSDLTGGRTYNSPLHF,TGTGCCAGCAGTGACCTGACAGGGGGCCGAACCTATAATTCACCCCTCCACTTT
TRBV25-1,17,TRBJ2-7,TRBD2,many,CASSTSGGTRVSYEQYF,TGTGCCAGCAGCACTAGCGGGGGGACGCGGGTCTCGTACGAGCAGTACTTC
TRBV2,14,TRBJ1-2,NA,NA,CASSEFLGGYGYTF,TGTGCCAGCAGTGAGTTTTTGGGGGGCTATGGCTACACCTTC
TRBV7-3,15,TRBJ2-7,NA,NA,CASSMFGTTSYEQYF,TGTGCCAGTAGTATGTTCGGGACAACCTCCTACGAGCAGTACTTC
TRBV29-1,15,TRBJ1-4,NA,many,CSVDSLKGPNEKLFF,TGCAGCGTTGACTCGCTCAAAGGACCTAATGAAAAACTGTTTTTT
TRBV29-1,14,TRBJ2-7,TRBD1,many,CSVQWGQGGHEQYF,TGCAGCGTCCAGTGGGGACAGGGTGGTCACGAGCAGTACTTC
TRBV9,14,TRBJ1-4,NA,few,CASSAGHLNEKLFF,TGTGCCAGCAGTGCGGGACACCTTAATGAAAAACTGTTTTTT
TRBV10-3,15,TRBJ2-3,TRBD2,many,CAISGTSGITDTQYF,TGTGCCATCAGTGGGACTAGCGGAATCACAGATACGCAGTATTTT
TRBV16,15,TRBJ1-5,TRBD1,once,CASSQRQGANQPQHF,TGTGCCAGCAGCCAACGACAGGGGGCGAATCAGCCCCAGCATTTT
TRBV7-9,16,TRBJ2-2,NA,few,CASSPLPVTNTGELFF,TGTGCCAGCTCACCATTACCTGTTACGAACACCGGGGAGCTGTTTTTT
TRBV25-1,14,TRBJ1-1,TRBD1,NA,CASSTDRVNTEAFF,TGTGCCAGCAGTACTGACAGGGTGAACACTGAAGCTTTCTTT
TRBV19,11,TRBJ1-1,NA,many,CASSADSEAFF,TGTGCCAGTAGCGCGGACAGTGAAGCTTTCTTT
TRBV11-2,16,TRBJ1-5,NA,NA,CASSLPLRRSNQPQHF,TGTGCCAGCAGTCTCCCCCTTAGACGGAGCAATCAGCCCCAGCATTTT
TRBV7-3,17,TRBJ2-2,TRBD2,NA,CASSLTGGSPNTGELFF,TGTGCCAGCAGCTTAACGGGGGGGTCGCCGAACACCGGGGAGCTGTTTTTT
TRBV2,14,TRBJ1-5,NA,many,CASSDKNSNQPQHF,TGTGCCAGCAGTGACAAGAATAGCAATCAGCCCCAGCATTTT
TRBV6-2/TRBV6-3,15,TRBJ1-4,NA,NA,CAISYSLGANEKLFF,TGTGCCATCAGTTACTCGCTGGGAGCTAATGAAAAACTGTTTTTT
TRBV5-8,13,TRBJ1-2,NA,many,CASSLGGLDGYTF,TGTGCCAGCAGCTTGGGAGGGTTAGATGGCTACACCTTC
TRBV20-1,14,TRBJ1-1,TRBD1,few,CSSLARGRGNEAFF,TGCAGTTCTTTAGCCAGGGGGCGCGGTAATGAAGCTTTCTTT
TRBV20-1,12,TRBJ2-5,NA,many,CSAPPYQETQYF,TGCAGTGCCCCTCCGTACCAAGAGACCCAGTACTTC
TRBV25-1,13,TRBJ2-7,NA,many,CASRGARTYEQYF,TGTGCCAGCAGGGGGGCACGGACCTACGAGCAGTACTTC
TRBV7-3,17,TRBJ2-6,NA,many,CASGAGPRPMGANVLTF,TGTGCCAGTGGGGCAGGACCGCGTCCTATGGGGGCCAACGTCCTGACTTTC
TRBV2,13,TRBJ2-5,TRBD2,NA,CASGTQGGETQYF,TGTGCCAGCGGAACCCAGGGAGGGGAGACCCAGTACTTC
TRBV4-3,15,TRBJ2-7,TRBD1,NA,CASSHPGQGVHEQYF,TGCGCCAGCAGCCATCCGGGACAGGGGGTCCACGAGCAGTACTTC
TRBV24-1,13,TRBJ1-6,TRBD1,many,CATSPNRGPPLHF,TGTGCCACCAGCCCAAACAGGGGACCACCCCTCCACTTT
TRBV28,13,TRBJ1-6,NA,NA,CASMDMNNSPLHF,TGTGCCAGCATGGATATGAATAATTCACCCCTCCACTTT
TRBV20-1,14,TRBJ1-1,NA,many,CSAVNRVVNTEAFF,TGCAGTGCGGTGAACAGGGTTGTGAACACTGAAGCTTTCTTT
TRBV9,16,TRBJ2-2,NA,few,CASSLWIQGQNGELFF,TGTGCCAGCAGCCTATGGATTCAGGGGCAGAACGGGGAGCTGTTTTTT
TRBV7-2,12,TRBJ1-2,TRBD1,NA,CASSVQGESYTF,TGTGCCAGCAGCGTACAGGGGGAGAGCTACACCTTC
TRBV7-9,17,TRBJ2-2,NA,NA,CASTPRLRDANTGELFF,TGTGCCAGCACCCCCCGCCTCAGGGACGCGAACACCGGGGAGCTGTTTTTT
TRBV19,10,TRBJ2-7,NA,NA,CASSPGEQYF,TGTGCCAGTAGCCCTGGAGAGCAGTACTTC
TRBV24-1,15,TRBJ1-5,NA,NA,CATSDPGVRGQPQHF,TGTGCCACCAGTGACCCAGGGGTGCGGGGTCAGCCCCAGCATTTT
TRBV12-3/TRBV12-4,14,TRBJ1-6,TRBD1,NA,CASSFSRGQSPLHF,TGTGCCAGCAGTTTCTCCAGGGGGCAATCACCCCTCCACTTT
TRBV12-3/TRBV12-4,13,TRBJ2-7,NA,NA,CASSQDRHYEQYF,TGTGCCAGCAGCCAAGATCGCCATTACGAGCAGTACTTC
TRBV7-2,16,TRBJ1-2,TRBD1,few,CASSLGTTGTAYGYTF,TGTGCCAGCAGCTTGGGAACAACCGGGACAGCTTATGGCTACACCTTC
TRBV29-1,14,TRBJ2-7,TRBD1,many,CSAVTGGRTYEQYF,TGCAGCGCCGTGACAGGGGGTCGGACCTACGAGCAGTACTTC
TRBV7-9,17,TRBJ1-1,NA,few,CASSLALLPGMNTEAFF,TGTGCCAGCAGCTTAGCTCTCCTTCCAGGGATGAACACTGAAGCTTTCTTT
TRBV7-3,16,TRBJ1-5,TRBD1,once,CASSGPQGAMDQPQHF,TGTGCCAGCAGCGGTCCGCAGGGGGCTATGGATCAGCCCCAGCATTTT
TRBV18,13,TRBJ2-5,NA,many,CASSPPVQETQYF,TGTGCCAGCTCACCACCGGTCCAAGAGACCCAGTACTTC
TRBV5-4,15,TRBJ2-7,TRBD2,NA,CASSIGTSGIYEQYF,TGTGCCAGCAGCATAGGCACTAGCGGGATCTACGAGCAGTACTTC
TRBV25-1,17,TRBJ1-3,TRBD1,NA,CASSELGTGVTGNTIYF,TGTGCCAGCAGTGAGTTGGGGACAGGGGTGACTGGAAACACCATATATTTT
TRBV11-1,16,TRBJ1-6,TRBD1,NA,CASSVVVDRGNSPLHF,TGTGCCAGCAGCGTTGTGGTGGACAGGGGTAATTCACCCCTCCACTTT
TRBV6-5,16,TRBJ2-7,NA,few,CASSETGFPFSYEQYF,TGTGCCAGCAGTGAGACAGGTTTCCCCTTCTCCTACGAGCAGTACTTC
TRBV6-6,15,TRBJ2-5,TRBD2,few,CASSERRLAGGHPYF,TGTGCCAGCAGTGAAAGGCGACTAGCGGGAGGGCACCCGTACTTC
TRBV6-1,14,TRBJ1-1,NA,NA,CASSYSGASAEAFF,TGTGCCAGCAGTTACTCGGGCGCAAGCGCTGAAGCTTTCTTT
TRBV29-1,15,TRBJ2-6,NA,many,CSVEEGGPGANVLTF,TGCAGCGTTGAAGAGGGGGGTCCTGGGGCCAACGTCCTGACTTTC